These 9 T cell receptor beta chains were all obtained from the same sample, sequenced in a study of Ad26.COV2.S vaccination and SARS-CoV-2 variants (dated by TCRdb to the early 2020s). The library was made by the immunoSEQ multiplex PCR assay. Entries here come from immuneACCESS through TCRdb and include only in-frame sequences with V and J called. Some clones fail to appear in such tables; in the studies checked, an unresolved V gene covers under half of the shortfall, and the cause of the remainder is unknown. The table for this sample lists about 440,000 clones; around 88% of them were counted only once. The ten largest clones represent roughly 13% of the sample. Taken with the paper, the label for treatment or condition translates to: 15 to 20 received Ad26.COV2.S at low or high dose, single or two shots; 5 received placebo; per-sample allocation not given. Repertoires of vaccine and placebo recipients were sequenced from samples taken on day 63 after the first injection.

The source was peripheral blood, collected in a trial of Ad26.COV2.S vaccine versus placebo. The receptors stem from a person aged 18-65 years who received the Ad26.COV2.S COVID-19 vaccine or a placebo.

The chain links TRBV30 to TRBJ1-3; D unclear. This CDR3 spans 12 amino acids. Germline loops: CDR1 GTSNPN, CDR2 SVGIG (reference sequence). Trimming left V 3 bases short and J 3 bases short, with 6 bases between. CDR3 in amino acids: CAWRTSGNTIYF. The CDR3, as DNA: TGTGCCTGGAGGACAAGTGGAAACACCATATATTTT.

The V call is TRBV5-8, the J call TRBJ1-3; tentatively, D is TRBD1 (5 bases). CDR3 size: 15 residues. Germline V gives CDR1 SGHTS, CDR2 YDEGEE. V gave up 4 bases and J gave up 2 bases, with 13 bases separating them. The CDR3 nucleotides are TGTGCCAGCAGCCCGGGACGGAAAGCTGGAAACACCATATATTTT. Its protein is CASSPGRKAGNTIYF.

V gene TRBV6-5 combines with J gene TRBJ2-7, with 7 bases that match TRBD1. The V and J ends lost 6 bases and 6 bases, in that order; junction bases with no gene match: 8. CDR1 MNHEY and CDR2 SVGAGI come from the germline V gene. This CDR3 has 13 amino acids. The CDR3 coding sequence is TGTGCCAGCAGCCGACAGGGTTCTCTCGAGCAGTACTTC. As protein: CASSRQGSLEQYF.

This chain links TRBV9 with TRBJ2-7, with 7 bases lining up with TRBD2. Per germline, CDR1 SGDLS and CDR2 YYNGEE. Losses at the gene ends were 6 bases for V and 0 bases for J; bases not matched to a gene: 9. This CDR3 region has 15 residues. The DNA of the CDR3 is TGTGCCAGCAACCCGGGAGGAACAAGCTCCTACGAGCAGTACTTC. This translates into CASNPGGTSSYEQYF. Full variable domain (remainder filled in from reference TRBV9 and TRBJ2-7): DSGVTQTPKHLITATGQRVTLRCSPRSGDLSVYWYQQSLDQGLQFLIQYYNGEERAKGNILERFSAQQFPDLHSELNLSSLELGDSALYFCASNPGGTSSYEQYFGPGTRLTVT.

V usage is TRBV12-3 or TRBV12-4 and J usage is TRBJ1-2; D not certain. Trimming cost V 10 bases and J 4 bases, with 13 bases left between them. This CDR3 is built from 12 residues. The CDR3 DNA reads TGTGCCACCACGAAGAATGGCTATGGCTACACCTTC. It is translated as CATTKNGYGYTF.

The J gene is TRBJ2-6, the V gene TRBV5-6; possibly TRBD2 for D (6 bases). The V gene's germline CDR1 is SGHDT and CDR2 YYEEEE. The ends were cut back, 0 bases at V and 0 bases at J, with 10 bases in the middle. The CDR3 length is 17 residues. CDR3: CASSLVGRSSGANVLTF. As DNA, the CDR3 is TGTGCCAGCAGCTTGGTGGGGAGGAGCTCTGGGGCCAACGTCCTGACTTTC.

The V gene is TRBV5-4, the J gene TRBJ2-3; 7 bases align to TRBD1. V lost 7 bases to trimming and J lost 0 bases; unmatched junction nucleotides: 8. The CDR3 spans 15 residues. Germline loops: CDR1 SGHNT, CDR2 YYREEE (reference sequence). The CDR3, as DNA: TGTGCCAGCCTTCCCTACAGGGGTAGCACAGATACGCAGTATTTT. This translates into CASLPYRGSTDTQYF. The variable domain in full, completed from reference TRBV5-4 and TRBJ2-3, reads ETGVTQSPTHLIKTRGQQVTLRCSSQSGHNTVSWYQQALGQGPQFIFQYYREEENGRGNFPPRFSGLQFPNYSSELNVNALELDDSALYLCASLPYRGSTDTQYFGPGTRLTVL.

V gene TRBV30 combines with J gene TRBJ2-3; a weak D match, TRBD2 (5 bases). Per the germline V gene, CDR1 is GTSNPN and CDR2 is SVGIG (reference sequence). V shed 0 bases and J shed 2 bases, with 12 bases lying between them. The CDR3 sequence is 15 residues long. CDR3 nucleotide sequence: TGTGCCTGGAGTGTAAGTGGGAGTTCCACAGATACGCAGTATTTT. Amino acid sequence: CAWSVSGSSTDTQYF. Complete variable domain (other parts from reference TRBV30 and TRBJ2-3): SQTIHQWPATLVQPVGSPLSLECTVEGTSNPNLYWYRQAAGRGLQLLFYSVGIGQISSEVPQNLSASRPQDRQFILSSKKLLLSDSGFYLCAWSVSGSSTDTQYFGPGTRLTVL.

This clone was counted between two and nine times. The rearrangement links TRBV5-4 to TRBJ2-7; no reliable D call. Trimming took 0 bases from V and 3 from J, leaving 13 bases between them. The CDR3 covers 15 residues. Germline V gene data show CDR1 as SGHNT and CDR2 as YYREEE (reference sequence). CDR3: CASSLVGSVNYEQYF. In nucleotides, the CDR3 is TGTGCCAGCAGCTTGGTTGGGTCCGTTAACTACGAGCAGTACTTC.